This T cell receptor (beta chain) was obtained from a study of T cells after yellow fever vaccination (dated by TCRdb to the late 2010s). Study-wide context: Libraries from fractions with low cell numbers were prepared with the SMART-Seq v4 Ultra Low Input RNA kit. To follow T-cell clones before and after primary and booster YFV17D yellow fever vaccination, bulk TCR alpha and beta repertoires were sequenced over time. The cohort comprised two healthy male donors, one aged 18 to 30 and one aged 30 to 40 years. Bulk PBMC replicates and cell subsets were isolated from blood drawn at multiple timepoints before and after both primary and secondary immunization. Overall results and qualifications from the work: Because abundant contaminating clonotypes from the bulk population could be contained in FACS-sorted repertoires, computational filtering was required. Compared with the primary T-cell response, the secondary T-cell response was weaker but faster, peaking on day 5 rather than day 15. Because the study included only a couple of donors, the extent to which the findings can be generalized is limited. A small fraction of clonotypes showed up in both the CD4 and CD8 compartments, probably as a result of convergent recombination. After the booster, most clones that had expanded after primary vaccination were detected again (around 97% of CD4 and around nine tenths of CD8), suggesting broad maintenance of memory.

This clonotype was counted a few times. What this receptor recognizes is not known. It has no much larger one-base neighbor in the sample; base qualities were not kept. The CDR3 holds 15 amino acids from the cysteine to the phenylalanine. CDR3 DNA is the only sequence kept; it has 45 bases, read in frame from the first base. Via the germline V gene (reference sequence), CDR1 is LGHDT and CDR2 YNNKEL. Deletion took 1 base off V and 6 bases off J, with a span of 12 bases between the germline ends. TCR cDNA was made using 5'RACE template switching, a step that added a universal primer site and unique molecular identifiers. cDNA synthesis was primed from both the TCR alpha and TCR beta constant segments. Libraries were amplified in two PCR steps, with sample barcodes and sequencing adapters added in the second step. Sequencing of libraries was done on Illumina HiSeq 2500 (2x100 bp) or NovaSeq (2x150 bp). The authors' analysis ran thus. MIGEC handled demultiplexing of reads and collapsing into UMI consensus sequences, while MiXCR performed V(D)J alignment. Vaccine-responding clonotypes were identified with edgeR using replicate PBMC samples, with FDR below 0.01 and a log2 fold change above 5 up to day 15 being required. Bulk clonotypes were assigned CD4 or CD8 identity according to which sequenced CD4 or CD8 repertoire held them at higher abundance. Clones were called with MiXCR by TCRdb after fastp trimmed the public reads at Q25, and only in-frame beta chains were retained. For every CDR3 protein sequence, its rows merge into one entry that carries the most common genes and DNA. What appears here as the V and J calls and clone size reflects TCRdb's work, not the paper's. In this sample the table shows about 340,000 distinct CDR3 sequences, roughly 8.7% of which occur a single time. The ten largest clones add up to approximately 18% of the sample.

The sample's treatment or condition, from its label and the paper: live attenuated yellow fever vaccine strain. At every blood-draw timepoint, two biological replicates of bulk PBMCs were collected. A standard Ficoll-Paque protocol was used to isolate PBMCs from peripheral blood. RNA was extracted with TriZol from bulk PBMCs, CD4 and CD8 fractions, and dextramer-positive and dextramer-negative fractions. This sequence uses TRBV3-1 and TRBJ2-2; the D gene is perhaps TRBD1, on 5 matching bases. The starting material was PBMCs, obtained on the day of the first yellow fever vaccination. This receptor was obtained from a man between 18 and 29 years old who received the YFV17D yellow fever vaccine. The nucleotides are TGTGCCAGCAGCCAAGTTATAGGGGCGGCCGGGGAGCTGTTTTTT. This gives the protein CASSQVIGAAGELFF. With the portions outside the CDR3 filled from the reference TRBV3-1 and TRBJ2-2 genes, the complete variable region becomes DTAVSQTPKYLVTQMGNDKSIKCEQNLGHDTMYWYKQDSKKFLKIMFSYNNKELIINETVPNRFSPKSPDKAHLNLHINSLELGDSAVYFCASSQVIGAAGELFFGEGSRLTVL.